This is a list of T cell receptor beta chains from one sample in a study of beta chain features in type 1 diabetes. Clones were read by immunoSEQ multiplex PCR, and TCRdb kept only the in-frame ones, dropping some. The data hold a few hundred thousand clones, with about 13% observed a single time. Input material: naive CD4+ T cells from blood. These receptors were taken from a woman aged 18 to 35 with type 1 diabetes. Both conserved end residues are part of each CDR3. Fields, in order: J gene, V gene, D gene, CDR3 protein. The D gene is left open where the match is weak.

>TRBJ2-2|TRBV5-6|TRBD1
CASSPPTGIAGELFF
>TRBJ2-2|TRBV5-4|TRBD2
CASSPSGRASPGELFF
>TRBJ2-5|TRBV28|NA
CASTGYGETQYF
>TRBJ1-5|TRBV7-2|NA
CASSLYNQPQHF
>TRBJ1-1|TRBV5-1|NA
CASSDPTGNTEAFF
>TRBJ1-1|TRBV28|TRBD1
CASSLELSGGLNTEAFF
>TRBJ2-1|TRBV7-2|TRBD2
CASSLDPSGNNEQFF
>TRBJ2-5|TRBV4-1|NA
CASSLSGTPQETQYF
>TRBJ2-1|TRBV5-4|NA
CASSSAELENEQFF
>TRBJ2-7|TRBV19|NA
CASSANGVNLSYEQYF
>TRBJ2-5|TRBV11-3|NA
CASSPGEQETQYF
>TRBJ2-7|TRBV5-1|NA
CASSSFAGSSHEQYF
>TRBJ2-4|TRBV28|TRBD2
CASRSGSRNIQYF
>TRBJ1-2|TRBV28|NA
CASRETEDGYTF
>TRBJ1-4|TRBV30|TRBD1
CAWAIPPETGLGKLFF
>TRBJ2-3|TRBV28|NA
CASSFPGGASTDTQYF
>TRBJ2-7|TRBV28|NA
CASSSRVPYEQYF
>TRBJ2-7|TRBV10-3|TRBD2
CAIGGLAGAGEQYF
>TRBJ2-1|TRBV5-1|NA
CASSLGLTSFYNEQFF
>TRBJ1-4|TRBV18|NA
CASSPVPRTTNEKLFF
>TRBJ1-1|TRBV21-1|NA
CASSPRGEVNTEAFF
>TRBJ2-7|TRBV28|NA
CASRSGGKPYEQYF
>TRBJ2-1|TRBV6-6|NA
CASSGQSNEQFF
>TRBJ1-2|TRBV9|TRBD1
CASSVSGTGDYGYTF
>TRBJ2-1|TRBV19|NA
CASSYLNEQFF
>TRBJ2-1|TRBV30|TRBD2
CAWSPSGSRDEQFF
>TRBJ2-2|TRBV6-6|NA
CATHREIGTGELFF
>TRBJ2-2|TRBV7-9|NA
CASSSQLVAGELFF
>TRBJ2-3|TRBV19|TRBD2
CASTPGLAGGGQYF
>TRBJ2-7|TRBV18|NA
CASSLLDSYEQYF
>TRBJ2-1|TRBV5-4|NA
CASSLSNYNEQFF
>TRBJ2-2|TRBV7-8|NA
CASSLSGELFF
>TRBJ2-1|TRBV19|NA
CASSIGREPLYNEQFF
>TRBJ2-7|TRBV7-8|TRBD2
CASSPKLAGGAYEQYF
>TRBJ2-7|TRBV27|TRBD1
CASSLSDRGSYEQYF
>TRBJ2-1|TRBV19|NA
CASSSLSENEQFF
>TRBJ2-2|TRBV11-2|NA
CASSFGPQGRTGELFF
>TRBJ1-1|TRBV30|NA
CAWSGGPGTNTEAFF
>TRBJ2-3|TRBV28|NA
CASRVVPDTQYF
>TRBJ2-1|TRBV7-9|NA
CASSLPQFEQFF
>TRBJ2-3|TRBV5-1|NA
CASGARTDTQYF
>TRBJ2-4|TRBV11-3|NA
CASSLSGRQGNIQYF
>TRBJ1-5|TRBV30|TRBD1
CAWSGQGDQPQHF
>TRBJ2-1|TRBV27|NA
CASSLFGVYNEQFF
>TRBJ1-1|TRBV28|TRBD1
CASCLGQINTEAFF
>TRBJ2-4|TRBV15|TRBD1
CATSRGDWDRDKNIQYF
>TRBJ2-7|TRBV15|NA
CATSSPGQSYYEQYF
>TRBJ2-5|TRBV30|NA
CAWSVSPAQYF
>TRBJ1-2|TRBV27|NA
CASSRGGRSNYGYTF
>TRBJ2-5|TRBV5-4|TRBD2
CASSSGGSRRETQYF
>TRBJ2-1|TRBV7-9|NA
CASSPASSTGFVEQFF
>TRBJ2-3|TRBV5-1|NA
CASSLGRVPLGGDTQYF
>TRBJ1-4|TRBV30|TRBD1
CAWSQTRDRGYKLFF